This T cell receptor beta chain was retrieved from a study of cytomegalovirus exposure and HLA in healthy donors (TCRdb year 2017). For the study in its entirety: According to an earlier analysis of 450 to 650 of the donors, 200 million or so T cells yielded some 110 million unique TCR beta sequences and about 300 Gb of sequence data. The genetic ancestry cluster associated with self-reported Caucasian donors included 81% of the approximately 400 genotyped donors. Typing coverage differed by locus: A, B, C, DRB1 and DQB1 were typed in roughly 620-640 donors, DQA1 in roughly 500, DPA1 in roughly 590, and DPB1 in about 450. The later analysis used no new phenotypic data to find candidate immune exposures, relying instead on TCR beta sequences and their occurrence across donors. Roughly 5 DR-DQ haplotypes were handled as single units for association and clustering, since linkage in the cohort was strong. To decide whether each TCR beta V gene segment behaved as functional or pseudogenic, an earlier analysis of approximately 620 of the donors relied on high-throughput TCR beta sequencing. On average, roughly 240,000 unique TCR beta nucleotide sequences were sequenced per donor among 350 to 400 genotyped donors of the cohort, with roughly 20% of those sequences being non-productive. All discovery cohort repertoires had been generated using a single sequencing platform. The aim of the study was to test whether cataloging public T cell receptors could identify signatures of past pathogen exposure. The T cell repertoires of 666 subjects were profiled by immunosequencing and related to cytomegalovirus serostatus. In a later analysis, previously published TCR beta repertoires from about 640 donors were re-analyzed and high-resolution HLA genotyping was added so that TCR occurrence patterns could be studied. A later genetic analysis took genome-wide SNP genotypes for about 65% of the 666 donors and used that subset as a discovery cohort. HLA typing covered class I and class II loci at four-digit resolution. A separate validation cohort of some 130 different subjects was used in addition to the approximately 670-subject first cohort. About 300 gigabases of sequencing data and some 85 million unique TCR sequences were included in an early release covering about 700 HLA-typed donors. High-throughput TCR immunosequencing, statistical association of individual TCRs with disease status, and machine learning were combined to predict cytomegalovirus infection status. Alongside the repertoire data, information on donor age, sex, ethnicity and CMV serostatus was compiled.

Turning to this clone: What this receptor recognizes is not known. No quality values exist for individual bases; no much larger clone is one base distant.

Via the germline V gene, CDR1 is SGHVS and CDR2 FNYEAQ. The CDR3 has 15 amino acids, counting the end cysteine and phenylalanine. Here the CDR3 DNA is all that survives: 45 bases in frame from base 1. V and J are trimmed by 5 bases and 2 bases, and the gene matches miss 4 bases of the junction. In total, roughly 670 healthy bone marrow donors made up the cohort. At the time of sampling, every cohort member was nominally healthy, though immune exposures that went unrecorded were likely present. The donor tested CMV seronegative, placing the donor among the roughly 400 seronegative members of the cohort. Every donor gave a peripheral blood sample, and the peripheral blood mononuclear cells from that sample were used for TCR beta sequencing. Genomic DNA extraction from the blood cell samples was performed with the Qiagen DNeasy Blood Extraction Kit. Libraries came from the immunoSEQ multiplex PCR assay. For the multiplex PCR, a mixture combining 60 forward primers for TCR Vbeta segments and 13 reverse primers for TCR Jbeta segments was used. The CDR3 region of rearranged TCR beta genes was amplified from genomic DNA with a multiplex PCR assay. Amplified TCR beta libraries were sequenced as 87-base-pair reads on the Illumina HiSeq System. Per the authors' processing: In a later analysis, approximately 74 million unique TCR beta chains were counted across the 500 to 700 repertoires, and roughly 10 million of these chains were shared by at least two donors. Raw reads were error-corrected and collapsed into unique sequences with a nearest-neighbor algorithm that merged closely related sequences to remove PCR and sequencing errors. CDR3 sequences were aligned to IMGT reference sequences to assign V, D and J gene segments. For a sequence to be retained, a match of at least six nucleotides to both a V gene segment and a J gene segment was required. A rearrangement counted as productive if the CDR3 had no stop codons and remained in frame with V and J, and every other rearrangement counted as non-productive. Following IMGT convention, CDR3 was defined as the stretch from the second conserved V-encoded cysteine up to the conserved J-encoded phenylalanine. The earlier analysis of some 600 of the donors excluded sequences that lacked an unambiguous match to a single V gene segment. An earlier analysis of over 450 of the donors classified V segments as functional when productive rearrangements were above 56.7% and as segregating when the standard deviation between donors was above 5%. A statistical classification framework was built to diagnose cytomegalovirus status from the catalog of TCR beta chain sequences. A later analysis assigned V and J genes by comparing TCR nucleotide sequences with IMGT/GENE-DB human TR gene sequences. Using the TCRdist pipeline, a later analysis assigned CDR3 sequences along with most-parsimonious VDJ recombination scenarios. In a later analysis, every TCR beta chain was defined by the combination of its CDR3 amino acid sequence and its V-gene family, and reads without a unique V-gene family were dropped. A later analysis removed nearly 600 highly shared, low-generation-probability nucleotide sequences to deal with suspected cross-contamination and a sequencing artifact. In a later analysis, a clonal expansion index for each public chain was calculated from normalized within-repertoire ranks of inferred template counts. In a later analysis, generation probabilities were computed with a VDJ recombination model fitted to out-of-frame rearrangements, and the resulting probabilities were checked against IGoR. In a later analysis, TCR-TCR, TCR-HLA and TCR-CMV co-occurrence was scored with hypergeometric tests, and a repertoire-size bias correction was applied to TCR pairs. To estimate false discovery rates, a later analysis permuted the HLA or CMV assignments 20 times. A later analysis grouped co-occurring TCRs with DBSCAN, adding TCRdist sequence similarity when clustering within HLA-allele-positive subsets. Co-occurrence clustering excluded repertoires with fewer than 30,000 or more than 120,000 public chains, plus five with anomalous nucleotide sharing. This immuneACCESS table, as held by TCRdb, lists in-frame sequences with V and J called but not all clones. Of the missing ones, under half trace to an unresolved V gene in checked studies; the others have no known cause. The D gene and trimming were derived from the DNA, and the V and J assignments and clone size from that table. The sample has 80,000 to 100,000 clones on record, around 73% of them singletons. The ten most abundant clones make up roughly 3% of the sample.

Beyond this particular receptor, the publication reports: When HLA alleles, especially DR and DQ, strongly co-occurred, TCR associations were difficult to assign to individual alleles. Because the 87-base-pair reads could not distinguish some IMGT-functional V segments, including TRBV6-2 and TRBV6-3, those segments were excluded. HLA typing was unavailable for some donors at each locus, so association tests used only the typed subset. CMV serostatus was the only immune exposure information available for the cohort. A later analysis found that TCR association rates varied across HLA loci, with DRB1 alleles showing the most associated TCRs and HLA-C alleles the fewest. Broadly in line with IMGT annotations, most TCR beta V segments showed up in productive rearrangements about 87% or about 30% of the time in an earlier analysis of 587 of the donors. A later analysis reported that several top co-occurrence clusters appeared linked to parvovirus B19, influenza, CMV and Epstein-Barr virus. Compared with the 666-donor mean, donors in an Asian-associated ancestry cluster had fewer N-insertions in productive TCRs, according to a later genetic analysis. In a later analysis, most CMV-associated TCR beta chains were found to appear HLA-restricted, with HLA associations seemingly driven largely by CMV exposure. Only TCR beta chains were sequenced in this cohort, and the absence of alpha or paired-chain data limited detectable features. Cytomegalovirus status was reported to be diagnosed by the classifier with high specificity and sensitivity in both the original and validation cohorts. The earlier analysis of about 600 of the donors excluded some 15 rarely observed V segments, including chromosome 9 orphons, because counts were too low. In a later analysis, 16,951 TCR beta sequences were associated with specific HLA alleles at a false discovery rate of 0.05. Sequencing depth was assumed to be roughly uniform across donors in the presence/absence analyses, though that assumption may not hold. Correlated functional status among segregating V segments might reflect linkage disequilibrium, but an unknown experimental factor could not be ruled out. In a later genetic analysis, a missense DCLRE1C variant was associated with V-gene and J-gene trimming of TCR beta chains, and the association was replicated in an independent cohort. The sequencing pipeline was judged likely to have produced a cluster of highly shared sequence variants as a technical artifact. In vitro tests confirmed that a few of the cytomegalovirus-associated TCR beta chains recognize cytomegalovirus antigens. The authors suggested that the approach could potentially be generalized to other disease states and immunological phenotypes. A further reported finding was that TCR beta sequences accurately predicted the HLA-A and HLA-B alleles for most subjects in the first cohort. In a later analysis, HLA-associated TCR beta chains were found to be more clonally expanded and to have lower generation probabilities than equally common non-associated chains. Across donors, most TCR sequences were observed very rarely, whereas some public TCRs were present in many individuals. The study gave a list of about 150 TCR beta chains associated with cytomegalovirus.

The sequenced sample consisted of PBMCs. The chain is assembled from TRBV7-6 and TRBJ1-5, with 9 bases aligning to TRBD1. This sequence originates from a man aged 35-49 years in good health and CMV-seronegative. The DNA is TGTGCCAGCAGCCCGGGACAGGGTGGCAATCAGCCCCAGCATTTT. It encodes CASSPGQGGNQPQHF.